The following is a T cell receptor (beta chain) sequence with its context. Its antigen remains unidentified. No much larger clone exists at a distance of one base, and base qualities are not known. This record belongs to a study of blood T cell repertoires in COVID-19 (dated by TCRdb to between 2020 and 2021). Looking at the study overall: Collaborator samples came from the United States, Italy and Spain and covered acute and convalescent phases of COVID-19. HLA class I and class II types, where available, came from metadata supplied by the sample provider rather than from assay-based typing. Samples were obtained from the ongoing ImmuneRACE study (first 160 participants) and from 1,254 subjects provided by 6 global collaborators. The sample metadata nearly always contained a de-identified subject ID, COVID-19 status, age in years and sex. The repertoires were released in a freely available public database intended as a resource for research on the immune response to SARS-CoV-2. The material from the prospective study consisted of cDNA or gDNA derived from T cells, B-cell-depleted T cells, or PBMCs. Deeply sampled blood TCRbeta repertoires from subjects exposed to, actively infected with, or recovered from COVID-19 were included in the dataset.

Each collaborating institution followed its own protocols to collect whole blood in K2EDTA tubes. For TCRbeta analysis, collaborator samples were shipped as frozen whole blood, as isolated PBMCs, or as DNA extracted from either sample type. Trimming accounts for 4 bases at V and 7 bases at J, while the number of junction bases matched to no gene is 6. Measured from the cysteine to the phenylalanine, the CDR3 is 13 residues long. The retained sequence is limited to the CDR3, 39 bases, with the frame set at the first base. Sequences SGHVS (CDR1) and FQNEAQ (CDR2) are obtained from the germline V gene. TCRbeta CDR3 regions were amplified from genomic DNA by means of the immunoSEQ Assay, a bias-controlled multiplex PCR. On the authors' methods: The number of nucleated cells in each sample was estimated by amplification of reference gene primers within the assay. To quantify the absolute abundance of each unique TCRbeta CDR3 rearrangement, sequence reads were collapsed and filtered. Productive Simpson clonality was computed per sample as the square root of Simpson's diversity index over productive rearrangements. TCRdb took this table from immuneACCESS and kept in-frame rearrangements with V and J called. Such tables lack part of the clones; where checked against another copy, unresolved V genes explain under half of the gap, and the rest is unexplained. The D gene and trimming were derived from the DNA, and the V and J assignments and clone size from that table. The table for this sample lists under 350,000 clones; 85% to 90% of them were counted only once. The top ten clones comprise around 4.4% of the sample.

Study-wide findings and limitations: The amount of clinical and demographic metadata varied by source and participant and was provided uncurated.

The receptor's source is a man aged 35 to 55 with acute or convalescent COVID-19. The source material was peripheral blood. The chain joins TRBV7-8 to TRBJ2-7, and 8 junction bases match TRBD2. CDR3 loop: CASSWGTGGEQYF. The DNA sequence follows: TGTGCCAGCAGCTGGGGGACGGGAGGGGAGCAGTACTTC.